The 2 T cell receptor beta chains below come from one sample, sequenced in a study of T cell changes during pregnancy in multiple sclerosis. Method: immunoSEQ multiplex PCR; TCRdb's copy keeps in-frame clones and lacks some. This table has tens of thousands of clones, around 92% appearing once. The sequencing used CD4+ T cells from peripheral blood mononuclear cells, collected in the second trimester of pregnancy. These receptor sequences come from a female donor with multiple sclerosis, enrolled in a pregnancy study.

The chain uses TRBV28 and TRBJ1-5; D uncertain. CDR1 is MDHEN, CDR2 SYDVKM, per germline. V shed 7 bases and J shed 5 bases, with 21 bases lying between them. The CDR3 totals 16 residues. This chain's CDR3 is CASTITLGRAHQPQHF. For the CDR3, the DNA is TGTGCCAGCACCATCACCTTGGGGAGGGCCCATCAGCCCCAGCATTTT.

The V gene is TRBV25-1, the J gene TRBJ2-6, with D unclear. There are 15 residues in the CDR3. V was clipped by 3 bases and J by 0 bases, with 6 bases between them. CDR1 is MGHDK, CDR2 SYGVNS, per germline. CDR3 in amino acids: CASSDPSSGANVLTF. CDR3 sequence (DNA): TGTGCCAGCAGTGACCCCAGCTCTGGGGCCAACGTCCTGACTTTC.